The clone carrying this T cell receptor (beta chain) was counted ten times or more. Antigen unknown. The data stem from a study of blood T cells in healthy people across ages. Across the whole study: About one barcoded beta molecule per two T cells was the capture yield of template switching. Study findings and constraints: The long-lived group displayed more naive CD4+ cells, plus higher diversity, than the aged donors did.

No fewer than 6.5 million PBMCs went into each sample. Through a sample-barcoded 5' primer and a J-beta primer mix, a second PCR was run for roughly 6 to 12 cycles. TCRdb fed the 5' RACE reads into MiXCR, producing one record per CDR3 protein. Among some 1.5 million distinct CDR3 sequences listed, 28% were seen once. This receptor was obtained from a woman aged 25 to 45 in good health. Sequencing used blood.

CDR3 in DNA: TGTGCCAGCAGTTTCGGACAGACGAATCAGCCCCAGCATTTT. This translates into CASSFGQTNQPQHF. The chain has TRBV12-3 or TRBV12-4 and TRBJ1-5, with D possibly matching TRBD1 (6 bases). V lost 3 bases and J lost 4, with 10 bases in between. The CDR3 runs 14 residues.